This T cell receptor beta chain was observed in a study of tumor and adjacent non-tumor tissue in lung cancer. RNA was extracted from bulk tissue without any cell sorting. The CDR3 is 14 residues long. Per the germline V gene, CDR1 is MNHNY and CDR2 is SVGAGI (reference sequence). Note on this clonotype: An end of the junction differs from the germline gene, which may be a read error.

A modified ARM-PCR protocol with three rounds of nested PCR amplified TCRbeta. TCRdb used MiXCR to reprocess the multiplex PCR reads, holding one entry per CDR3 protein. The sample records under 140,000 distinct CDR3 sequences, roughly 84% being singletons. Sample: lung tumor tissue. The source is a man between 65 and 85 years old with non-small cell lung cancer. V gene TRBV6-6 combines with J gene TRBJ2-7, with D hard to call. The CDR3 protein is CASSYTTMTYEQYF. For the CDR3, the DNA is TGTGCCAGCAGTTACACGACGATGACCTACGAGCAATACTTC.